These 5 T cell receptor beta chains were sequenced from one sample in a study of neurological immune-mediated disorders. TCRdb reanalysed the 5' RACE reads using MiXCR and keeps one entry per CDR3 protein. The data hold 60,000 to 85,000 distinct CDR3 sequences, with 5% to 5.5% observed a single time. The specimen sequenced was PBMCs. The receptors derive from a young woman with multiple sclerosis.

This clonotype was seen repeatedly, ten times or more. This chain connects TRBV6-6 to TRBJ1-4, with D unresolved. V was shortened by 6 bases and J by 3 bases, with 11 bases between the two germline ends. Per germline, CDR1 MNHNY and CDR2 SVGAGI (reference sequence). This CDR3 region has 14 residues. The CDR3 sequence is CASSIGLANEKLFF. CDR3 sequence (DNA): TGTGCCAGCAGCATAGGGTTGGCTAATGAAAAACTGTTTTTT.

This clonotype was observed a few times. This chain uses TRBV20-1 with TRBJ2-1; D may be TRBD1 or TRBD2 (6 bases each). Trimming shortened V by 3 bases and J by 2 bases, and 11 bases separated the two germline ends. The CDR3 spans 14 residues. Germline loops: CDR1 DFQATT, CDR2 SNEGSKA (reference sequence). CDR3: CSASSGAPYNEQFF. Here the CDR3 DNA reads TGCAGTGCTAGTTCGGGGGCCCCCTACAATGAGCAGTTCTTC.

Ten or more counts support this clonotype. V usage is TRBV5-1 and J usage is TRBJ2-1; D unresolved. Germline V CDR1 and CDR2: SGHRS, YFSETQ. This CDR3 comprises 15 residues. V was pared by 0 bases and J by 2 bases, with 9 bases between. The CDR3 protein is CASSLEVSTYNEQFF. As DNA, the CDR3 is TGCGCCAGCAGCTTGGAAGTATCGACCTACAATGAGCAGTTCTTC.

For this clonotype: The junction and the germline gene differ at one end; a read error may be behind it. The chain recombines TRBV5-1 with TRBJ2-1; D may be TRBD2 (6 bases). The CDR3 runs to 15 residues. The germline V gene has CDR1 SGHRS and CDR2 YFSETQ. CDR3 in amino acids: CDSSLAGPHNNEQFF. Here the CDR3 DNA reads TGCGACAGCAGCTTGGCGGGGCCGCACAATAATGAGCAGTTCTTC.

This clonotype has a count of ten or more. The gene calls are TRBV12-3 or TRBV12-4 and TRBJ2-1; no reliable D call. The CDR3 extends over 14 amino acids. V lost 6 bases to trimming and J lost 2 bases, with 11 bases between them. CDR3 protein: CASSLTLPYNEQFF. CDR3 DNA sequence: TGTGCCAGCAGCCTGACCCTCCCCTACAATGAGCAGTTCTTC.